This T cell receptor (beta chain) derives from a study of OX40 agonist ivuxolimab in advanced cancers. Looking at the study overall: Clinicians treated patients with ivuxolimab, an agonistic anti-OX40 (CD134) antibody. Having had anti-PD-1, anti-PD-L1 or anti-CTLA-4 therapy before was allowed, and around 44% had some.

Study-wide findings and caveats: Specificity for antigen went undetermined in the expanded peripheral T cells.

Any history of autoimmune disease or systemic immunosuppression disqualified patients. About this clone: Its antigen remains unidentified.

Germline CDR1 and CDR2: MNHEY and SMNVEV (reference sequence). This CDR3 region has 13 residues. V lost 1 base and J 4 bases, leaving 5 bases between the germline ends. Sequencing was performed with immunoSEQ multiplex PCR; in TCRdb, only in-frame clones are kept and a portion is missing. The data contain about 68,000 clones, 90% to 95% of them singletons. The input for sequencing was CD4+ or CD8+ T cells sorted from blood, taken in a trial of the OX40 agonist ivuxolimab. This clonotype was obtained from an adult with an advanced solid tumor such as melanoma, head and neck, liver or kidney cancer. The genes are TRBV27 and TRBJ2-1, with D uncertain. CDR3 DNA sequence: TGTGCCAGCAGTTTATTTGAGTACAATGAGCAGTTCTTC. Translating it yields CASSLFEYNEQFF.